These 27 T cell receptor beta chains were sequenced from one sample in a study of blood T cells in healthy people across ages. With a J-beta primer mix and a sample-barcoded 5' primer, a second PCR ran about 7 to 12 cycles. TCRdb re-analysed the 5' RACE reads in MiXCR, keeping a single row per CDR3 protein. The table includes fewer than 2 million distinct CDR3 sequences, roughly two fifths detected once. Sequencing was done on a sample of blood. The receptors were sampled from a human donor in good health.

This clonotype has just a few counts. One end of the junction is discordant with germline, which a read error may explain. The genes are TRBV12-3 or TRBV12-4 and TRBJ2-5; the match to TRBD1 covers 7 bases. The CDR3 is 14 residues long. The CDR3 spells CANSYGTAQETQYF. The CDR3 coding sequence is TGTGCCAACAGTTACGGGACAGCTCAAGAGACCCAGTACTTC.

V is TRBV20-1 and J is TRBJ2-5; the D call may be TRBD1 or TRBD2 (5 bases each). The CDR3 is 14 amino acids. The germline CDR1 and CDR2 sequences are DFQATT and SNEGSKA (reference sequence). The ends were cut back, 0 bases at V and 2 bases at J, with 10 bases in the middle. The CDR3 loop reads CSARDFGGQETQYF. In DNA form, the CDR3 reads TGCAGTGCTAGAGATTTTGGGGGACAAGAGACCCAGTACTTC.

The chain combines TRBV7-2 with TRBJ1-2; possibly TRBD1 for D (5 bases). V was clipped by 5 bases and J by 4 bases, with 11 bases between them. The CDR3 runs to 13 residues. Germline assignment: CDR1 SGHTA and CDR2 FQGNSA. The CDR3 DNA reads TGTGCCAGCAGCGACAGCCTCTCCTATGGCTACACCTTC. This codes for CASSDSLSYGYTF.

This clonotype appeared a few times. A read error may produce the germline difference seen at one junction end. The chain has TRBV7-2 and TRBJ2-1; D possibly uses TRBD1 or TRBD2 (5 bases each). This CDR3 is 15 amino acids long. Germline CDR1 is SGHTA and CDR2 is FQGNSA. CDR3 in amino acids: CASSLEGTIYNERFF. The CDR3 coding sequence is TGTGCCAGCAGCTTAGAAGGGACCATCTACAATGAGCGGTTCTTC.

This clonotype has just one count. The J gene is TRBJ2-1, the V gene TRBV6-1; TRBD2 might be the D (7 bases). Looked up from germline, CDR1 is MNHNS and CDR2 is SASEGT. The ends were cut back, 4 bases at V and 9 bases at J, with 19 bases in the middle. This CDR3 region has 15 residues. For the CDR3, the DNA is TGTGCCAGCAGTGGTCGTCGGGGGGCACCGGGTGAGCAGTTCTTC. Translating gives CASSGRRGAPGEQFF.

In regard to this clonotype: A junction boundary mismatches the germline segment, possibly from a read error. This chain links TRBV20-1 with TRBJ2-1, with a possible D match to TRBD2 (7 bases). CDR1 is DFQATT and CDR2 is SNEGSKA in the germline V gene (reference sequence). The CDR3 is 14 residues long. The CDR3 coding sequence is TGCAGTGTCAGGGAGGGGGGGCCGTACAATGAGCATTTCTTC. Protein product: CSVREGGPYNEHFF.

This clonotype occurred many times. The genes are TRBV29-1 and TRBJ2-5; no clear D gene. CDR1 SQVTM and CDR2 ANQGSEA come from the germline V gene. This CDR3 region has 11 residues. V lost 8 bases, J lost 4 bases, and 11 bases lay in between. CDR3 DNA sequence: TGCAGCTTAAAGCGCGGAGAGACCCAGTACTTC. This encodes CSLKRGETQYF.

The CDR3 sequence is CATSDRVDTEAFF. The CDR3 DNA follows: TGTGCCACCAGTGACAGGGTAGACACTGAAGCTTTCTTT. The chain has TRBV15 and TRBJ1-1, with 7 bases fitting TRBD1. Trimming cost V 6 bases and J 3 bases; bases outside gene matches: 4. The CDR3 consists of 13 residues. Germline assignment: CDR1 LNHNV and CDR2 YYDKDF (reference sequence).

The V call is TRBV19, the J call TRBJ2-7, with D possibly TRBD1 on 6 matching bases. The germline V and J ends were trimmed by 2 bases and 0 bases, with 8 bases remaining between them. The germline V gene encodes CDR1 LNHDA and CDR2 SQIVND (reference sequence). The CDR3 is 14 residues long. In DNA, the CDR3 is TGTGCCAGTAGTATAACAGGGAACTCCTACGAGCAGTACTTC. The encoded protein is CASSITGNSYEQYF. Complete variable domain (other parts from reference TRBV19 and TRBJ2-7): DGGITQSPKYLFRKEGQNVTLSCEQNLNHDAMYWYRQDPGQGLRLIYYSQIVNDFQKGDIAEGYSVSREKKESFPLTVTSAQKNPTAFYLCASSITGNSYEQYFGPGTRLTVT.

The chain combines TRBV6-2 or TRBV6-3 with TRBJ2-1, with TRBD2 identical over 9 bases. The CDR3 spans 16 residues. V lost 5 bases to trimming and J lost 0 bases; unmatched junction nucleotides: 5. Germline CDR1 is MNHEY and CDR2 is SVGEGT. The DNA for the CDR3 is TGTGCCAGCAGTCCTAGCGGGATAAGCTCCTACAATGAGCAGTTCTTC. Protein sequence: CASSPSGISSYNEQFF.

Only a few counts were recorded for this clonotype. The chain carries TRBV9 and TRBJ2-5; maybe TRBD2 (6 bases). The CDR3 length is 15 residues. Trimming removed 4 bases at V and 4 bases at J, with 17 bases between. CDR1 SGDLS and CDR2 YYNGEE come from the germline V gene. The CDR3 loop reads CASSPALAIGETQYF. Written as DNA, the CDR3 is TGTGCCAGCAGCCCTGCACTAGCAATCGGAGAGACCCAGTACTTC.

This clonotype has more than one count but fewer than ten. The chain couples TRBV5-1 to TRBJ1-2, with TRBD1 identical over 7 bases. Germline CDR1 and CDR2: SGHRS and YFSETQ. The CDR3 loop spans 15 amino acids. The J segment lost 4 bases and the V segment lost 4 bases, leaving 10 bases of the junction unmatched. This CDR3 reads CASSPGTDPIYGYTF. CDR3 coding DNA: TGCGCCAGCAGCCCTGGGACAGATCCCATCTATGGCTACACCTTC.

There are a few counts of this clonotype. The chain employs TRBV4-3 and TRBJ2-5, with 7 bases identical to TRBD1. This CDR3 is built from 16 residues. Trimming at V came to 0 bases and at J to 2 bases, leaving 6 bases not matched to a gene. In germline, CDR1 is LGHNA, CDR2 YSLEER. CDR3 in amino acids: CASSQDPATGQETQYF. CDR3 DNA: TGCGCCAGCAGCCAAGACCCCGCGACAGGGCAAGAGACCCAGTACTTC.

The V gene is TRBV29-1, the J gene TRBJ2-3; D perhaps matches TRBD2 (6 bases). V lost 8 bases to trimming and J lost 10 bases, with 22 bases between them. The germline CDR1 and CDR2 sequences are SQVTM and ANQGSEA. The CDR3 has 13 residues. This CDR3 is CSSSGDPIESQYF. The CDR3 nucleotides read TGCAGCTCTTCGGGGGACCCTATAGAGTCGCAGTATTTT.

This clonotype was observed a few times. The chain uses TRBV11-2 and TRBJ1-2; 7 bases align to TRBD1. The CDR3 totals 14 residues. Germline CDR1 reads SGHAT; CDR2 reads FQNNGV. Trimming took 6 bases from V and 4 from J; bases not matched to a gene: 8. CDR3: CASSLQGIGYGYTF. CDR3 sequence (DNA): TGTGCCAGCAGTTTACAGGGGATCGGCTATGGCTACACCTTC.

V and J are TRBV4-1 and TRBJ2-1; D is uncertain. V was trimmed by 4 bases and J by 6 bases, leaving 10 bases between them. The V gene's germline CDR1 is MGHRA and CDR2 YSYEKL. The CDR3 extends over 13 amino acids. CDR3 sequence (DNA): TGCGCCAGCAGCCCATGGTCGACCAATGAGCAGTTCTTC. Its protein is CASSPWSTNEQFF.

The rearrangement links TRBV6-2 or TRBV6-3 to TRBJ2-3; D ambiguous. There are 15 residues in the CDR3. The germline gives CDR1 MNHEY, CDR2 SVGEGT. V was clipped by 8 bases and J by 4 bases, with 19 bases between them. The CDR3 region has the DNA TGTGCCAGCTCCTTAGGGCGTCCTCTGGCAGATACGCAGTATTTT. Amino acid sequence: CASSLGRPLADTQYF.

This clonotype was observed a handful of times. This rearrangement joins TRBV12-3 or TRBV12-4 to TRBJ2-3; the D gene is possibly TRBD1 (6 bases). This CDR3 comprises 15 residues. The ends were cut back, 5 bases at V and 7 bases at J, with 19 bases in the middle. The CDR3 sequence is CASSKSNAQGNTQYF. The CDR3 DNA reads TGTGCCAGCAGTAAATCAAACGCACAGGGAAATACGCAGTATTTT.

This clonotype was observed a few times. The chain links TRBV6-5 to TRBJ2-4, with 9 bases fitting TRBD2. Judging by the DNA end, TRBJ2-7 fits better; the J call may be wrong. Looked up from germline, CDR1 is MNHEY and CDR2 is SVGAGI. This CDR3 spans 15 amino acids. The CDR3 is CASSYYLAGFYEQYF. The CDR3 DNA reads TGTGCCAGCAGTTACTACCTAGCGGGGTTCTACGAGCAGTACTTC.

This clonotype was detected only a few times. This chain joins TRBV5-5 and TRBJ1-6; the D is unclear. V was pared by 5 bases and J by 10 bases, with 19 bases between. CDR1 SGHKS and CDR2 YYEKEE come from the germline V gene (reference sequence). The CDR3 runs to 15 residues. The CDR3 DNA sequence: TGTGCCAGCAGAAGATTATTTGACTCGGGGTCACCCCTCCACTTT. Its translation is CASRRLFDSGSPLHF.

The V and J genes are TRBV20-1 and TRBJ2-1; 10 bases are a match to TRBD2. The CDR3 sequence is 15 residues long. Looked up from germline, CDR1 is DFQATT and CDR2 is SNEGSKA (reference sequence). Trimming cost V 5 bases and J 2 bases; bases outside gene matches: 6. CDR3: CSAYRSGGAYNEQFF. The CDR3 DNA reads TGCAGTGCTTACAGGAGCGGGGGGGCCTACAATGAGCAGTTCTTC.

The V call is TRBV20-1, the J call TRBJ1-1; D might be TRBD1 (5 bases). Germline values: CDR1 DFQATT, CDR2 SNEGSKA (reference sequence). This CDR3 has 14 residues. With 0 bases removed from V and 4 bases from J, the gap between germline ends came to 12 bases. For the CDR3, the DNA is TGCAGTGCTAGAGATTTGGGGCGGAGCACTGAAGCTTTCTTT. Its protein is CSARDLGRSTEAFF.

CDR3 nucleotide sequence: TGCAGCGTTGAACGGGGGAGGGAGGATGGCTACACCTTC. Amino acid sequence: CSVERGREDGYTF. This chain joins TRBV29-1 and TRBJ1-2; TRBD1 is a possible D gene (5 bases). With 2 bases removed from V and 6 bases from J, the gap between germline ends came to 13 bases. This CDR3 spans 13 amino acids. Germline assignment: CDR1 SQVTM and CDR2 ANQGSEA.

This chain connects TRBV27 to TRBJ2-3; D gene unclear. The length of the CDR3 is 13 residues. Germline V gene sequence: CDR1 MNHEY, CDR2 SMNVEV (reference sequence). V shed 5 bases and J shed 3 bases, with 9 bases lying between them. DNA of the CDR3: TGTGCCAGCAGTGCCATGACTACAGATACGCAGTATTTT. It codes for CASSAMTTDTQYF.

The chain joins TRBV10-3 to TRBJ1-5; a possible D gene is TRBD1 (5 bases). The CDR3 runs to 14 residues. CDR1 and CDR2 from the germline V gene are ENHRY and SYGVKD. The ends were cut back, 5 bases at V and 7 bases at J, with 15 bases in the middle. In nucleotides, the CDR3 is TGTGCCATCAGTCAGGGACTGATGGGCCAGCCCCAGCATTTT. Amino acid sequence: CAISQGLMGQPQHF.

The genes are TRBV20-1 and TRBJ2-5; TRBD1 agrees at 7 bases. The CDR3 covers 13 residues. Trimming took 5 bases from V and 5 from J; bases not matched to a gene: 8. From germline, CDR1 is DFQATT and CDR2 SNEGSKA (reference sequence). The CDR3 sequence is CSARQGPLETQYF. The CDR3 nucleotides are TGCAGTGCTCGACAGGGCCCCCTCGAGACCCAGTACTTC.

V gene TRBV7-8 combines with J gene TRBJ2-3; D gene ambiguous. The CDR3 has 15 amino acids. V was shortened by 1 base and J by 4 bases, with 12 bases between the two germline ends. Germline lookup yields CDR1 SGHVS and CDR2 FQNEAQ. The CDR3 region is CASSLVWSRADTQYF. In DNA, the CDR3 is TGTGCCAGCAGCTTAGTTTGGAGTAGAGCAGATACGCAGTATTTT. The full variable domain, with the rest looked up from reference TRBV7-8 and TRBJ2-3, is GAGVSQSPRYKVAKRGQDVALRCDPISGHVSLFWYQQALGQGPEFLTYFQNEAQLDKSGLPSDRFFAERPEGSVSTLKIQRTQQEDSAVYLCASSLVWSRADTQYFGPGTRLTVL.